This T cell receptor (beta chain) was identified during a study of CD8+ T cells in alopecia areata. The treatment is: oral pan-JAK inhibitor, 5-10 mg twice daily. This clone was seen more than once but under ten times. Its antigen is unknown. V trimming: 7 bases; J trimming: 7 bases; junction bases outside the gene matches: 10. The CDR3 covers 14 residues. Germline-derived CDR1 and CDR2 are SQVTM and ANQGSEA. Overall study results and limits: Sequence data from scalp samples additionally include resident alphabeta T cells of normal skin.

Following extraction, RNA underwent reverse transcription to cDNA, which served as the sequencing template. Generated by immunoSEQ multiplex PCR, the TCRdb table keeps only in-frame clones and is missing some. This table has over 100,000 clones, more than 40% appearing once. The rearrangement links TRBV29-1 to TRBJ1-4; 9 bases map to TRBD1. This specimen was CD4+ T cells sorted from blood, taken at week 4, from a patient treated with tofacitinib. The sequence was obtained from a human donor with alopecia areata. The CDR3 sequence is CSANYRGQGEKLFF. Written as DNA, the CDR3 is TGCAGCGCGAATTACAGGGGGCAAGGTGAAAAACTGTTTTTT.